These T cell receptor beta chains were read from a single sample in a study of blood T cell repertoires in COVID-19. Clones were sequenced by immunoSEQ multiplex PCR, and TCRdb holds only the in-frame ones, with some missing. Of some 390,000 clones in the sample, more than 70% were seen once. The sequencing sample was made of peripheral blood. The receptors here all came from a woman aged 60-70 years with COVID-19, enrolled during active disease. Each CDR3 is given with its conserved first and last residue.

cdr3_aa: CASSQEDRGQPQHF
v_call: TRBV4-1
j_call: TRBJ1-5

cdr3_aa: CASSYFTGTGFPF
v_call: TRBV6-5
j_call: TRBJ1-2

cdr3_aa: CASSQDYGLAGGPSDTQYF
v_call: TRBV3-1/TRBV3-2
j_call: TRBJ2-3

cdr3_aa: CASKVLGTGLEETQYF
v_call: TRBV7-9
j_call: TRBJ2-5

cdr3_aa: CASSPHREANTGELFF
v_call: TRBV7-3
j_call: TRBJ2-2

cdr3_aa: CASSLVSGGATFF
v_call: TRBV5-4
j_call: TRBJ2-1

cdr3_aa: CASSQGRPGLSGNTIYF
v_call: TRBV3-1/TRBV3-2
j_call: TRBJ1-3

cdr3_aa: CASSLVAGAGETQYF
v_call: TRBV7-9
j_call: TRBJ2-5

cdr3_aa: CSAAHGNTIYF
v_call: TRBV20-1
j_call: TRBJ1-3

cdr3_aa: CASSLAGPGRSEAFF
v_call: TRBV7-2
j_call: TRBJ1-1

cdr3_aa: CSASQATETQYF
v_call: TRBV20-1
j_call: TRBJ2-5

cdr3_aa: CASRAGVAYEKLFF
v_call: TRBV2
j_call: TRBJ1-4

cdr3_aa: CASSPPGRRETEAFF
v_call: TRBV18
j_call: TRBJ1-1

cdr3_aa: CASSHRVRGPQAWQETQYF
v_call: TRBV5-1
j_call: TRBJ2-5

cdr3_aa: CASSQRGIVGGNTIYF
v_call: TRBV3-1/TRBV3-2
j_call: TRBJ1-3